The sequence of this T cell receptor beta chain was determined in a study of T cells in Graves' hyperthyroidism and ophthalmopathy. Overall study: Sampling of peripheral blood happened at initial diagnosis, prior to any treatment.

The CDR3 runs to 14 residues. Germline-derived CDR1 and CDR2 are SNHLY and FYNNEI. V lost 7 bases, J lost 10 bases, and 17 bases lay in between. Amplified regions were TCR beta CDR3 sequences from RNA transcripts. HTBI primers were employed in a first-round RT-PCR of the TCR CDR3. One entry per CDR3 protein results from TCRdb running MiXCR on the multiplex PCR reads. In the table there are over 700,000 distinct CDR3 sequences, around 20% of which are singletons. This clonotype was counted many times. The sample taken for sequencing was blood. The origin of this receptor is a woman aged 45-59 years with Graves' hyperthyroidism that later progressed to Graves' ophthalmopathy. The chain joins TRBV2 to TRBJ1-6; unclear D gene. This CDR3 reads CASNLDGFGSPLHF. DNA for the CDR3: TGTGCCAGCAACCTAGACGGATTCGGATCACCCCTCCACTTT.